This T cell receptor (beta chain) was identified in a study of T cell responses to AZD1222 COVID-19 vaccine. Comment on this clone: Its antigen is unidentified.

Method: immunoSEQ multiplex PCR; TCRdb's copy keeps in-frame clones and lacks some. The data hold 150,000 to 200,000 clones, with over 85% observed a single time. Study outcomes and limitations: Donors skewed white British and female; clonal diversity was possibly underestimated.

The CDR3 spans 15 residues. Germline assignment: CDR1 SGHKS and CDR2 YYEKEE (reference sequence). Trimming left V 0 bases short and J 2 bases short, with 11 bases between. Source: peripheral blood, taken on day 0 of AZD1222 vaccination. The TCR comes from an adult in good health. The chain couples TRBV5-5 to TRBJ1-2, with D uncertain. CDR3 protein: CASSLAPLRNYGYTF. CDR3 sequence (DNA): TGTGCCAGCAGCTTGGCCCCGCTCAGGAACTATGGCTACACCTTC.